Shown below are 19 T cell receptor beta chains from a single sample sequenced in a study of neurological immune-mediated disorders (dated by TCRdb to between 2018 and 2021). The library relied on 5' RACE. The data were produced on an Illumina HiSeq 2500. Starting from the raw public reads, TCRdb applied fastp trimming at Q25, assembled clones with MiXCR and retained in-frame beta chains. Entries are consolidated by CDR3 protein sequence, retaining the most common genes and DNA. Counted in this sample were about 82,000 distinct CDR3 sequences; about 2.5% of them appeared once. The top ten constitute roughly 1.2% of the sample. The sample consisted of PBMCs. These receptors came from a woman aged 25 to 45 with multiple sclerosis.

Of note for this clonotype: A read error is possible here, since a much larger clone lies one base away. This likely comes from a read error, as the CDR3 has no conserved phenylalanine or tryptophan at its end. This chain joins TRBV24-1 and TRBJ1-2; D is possibly TRBD1 (6 bases). Trimming pared 3 bases from V and 7 bases from J, leaving 17 bases between. The CDR3 sequence is 15 residues long. Germline V gene data show CDR1 as KGHDR and CDR2 as SFDVKD. The CDR3 is CATSDGQGTPIGYTC. Written as DNA, the CDR3 is TGTGCCACCAGTGATGGGCAAGGGACACCAATTGGCTACACCTGC.

This clonotype was seen once. The CDR3 spells CASSPNRGRLTYEQYF. DNA of the CDR3: TGTGCCAGCAGCCCCAATCGCGGGAGGCTAACCTACGAGCAGTACTTC. The gene calls are TRBV7-9 and TRBJ2-7; 8 bases are a match to TRBD2. Germline-derived CDR1 and CDR2 are SEHNR and FQNEAQ (reference sequence). V was pared by 5 bases and J by 2 bases, with 11 bases of the junction left unmatched. The CDR3 spans 16 residues.

This clonotype was counted ten times or more. This chain links TRBV4-3 with TRBJ2-7, with 7 bases lining up with TRBD2. This CDR3 spans 17 amino acids. CDR1 is LGHNA, CDR2 YSLEER, per germline. V was clipped by 4 bases and J by 7 bases; unmatched bases: 19. The CDR3 reads CASSPITREFVSGEQYF. The CDR3 DNA sequence: TGCGCCAGCAGCCCTATCACGCGGGAGTTCGTGTCGGGGGAGCAGTACTTC.

Many counts were recorded for this clonotype. The J gene is TRBJ2-7, the V gene TRBV4-3; D unclear. CDR3 length: 15 amino acids. Germline CDR1 LGHNA, CDR2 YSLEER. Between the trimmed V and J ends, which lost 1 base and 0 bases, there was a span of 10 bases. The CDR3 protein is CASSQGLLSSYEQYF. In DNA form, the CDR3 reads TGCGCCAGCAGCCAAGGCCTCCTCAGCTCCTACGAGCAGTACTTC.

This clonotype was observed at least ten times. The chain employs TRBV12-3 or TRBV12-4 and TRBJ2-3; 8 positions agree with TRBD2. J lost 5 bases, V lost 2 bases, and 3 bases had no gene match. This CDR3 has 14 residues. As DNA, the CDR3 is TGTGCCAGCAGTTTATGGCTAGCGGGAGATACGCAGTATTTT. Amino acids: CASSLWLAGDTQYF.

This clonotype has at least ten counts. The chain recombines TRBV20-1 with TRBJ2-1; TRBD2 agrees at 12 bases. J lost 10 bases, V lost 1 base, and 17 bases had no gene match. Germline CDR1 is DFQATT and CDR2 is SNEGSKA (reference sequence). The CDR3 runs to 18 residues. This CDR3 reads CSARASGRAGSLYGEQFF. CDR3 DNA sequence: TGCAGTGCTAGAGCTAGCGGGAGGGCCGGGTCGCTTTACGGAGAGCAGTTCTTC.

This clonotype was detected many times. The chain employs TRBV6-1 and TRBJ2-1; maybe TRBD2 (7 bases). CDR1 and CDR2 (germline): MNHNS, SASEGT. The CDR3 length is 16 residues. V lost 1 base and J lost 8, with 18 bases in between. In DNA form, the CDR3 reads TGTGCCAGCAGTGAAGAGGGCGGGGGCGGAAAAGATGAGCAGTTCTTC. Protein sequence: CASSEEGGGGKDEQFF.

Many counts were recorded for this clonotype. The chain couples TRBV18 to TRBJ1-2; possible D gene TRBD1, 5 bases. This CDR3 is 12 amino acids long. V dropped 5 bases and J dropped 8 bases, with 12 bases sitting between them. Germline loops: CDR1 KGHSH, CDR2 LQKENI. The CDR3 sequence: CASSAGVTGYTF. DNA for the CDR3: TGTGCCAGCTCAGCGGGGGTCACGGGCTACACCTTC.

This clonotype appeared many times. This chain joins TRBV5-5 and TRBJ2-1; D is uncertain. This CDR3 has 12 amino acids. Germline CDR1 and CDR2: SGHKS and YYEKEE (reference sequence). V was clipped by 1 base and J by 10 bases, with 9 bases between them. The CDR3 is CASSLSIGEQFF. The CDR3, as DNA: TGTGCCAGCAGCTTGTCAATCGGGGAGCAGTTCTTC. Full variable domain (missing parts from reference TRBV5-5 and TRBJ2-1): DAGVTQSPTHLIKTRGQQVTLRCSPISGHKSVSWYQQVLGQGPQFIFQYYEKEERGRGNFPDRFSARQFPNYSSELNVNALLLGDSALYLCASSLSIGEQFFGPGTRLTVL.

Ten or more counts support this clonotype. The chain has TRBV5-1 and TRBJ2-1; D is uncertain. The CDR3 sequence is 14 residues long. The germline gives CDR1 SGHRS, CDR2 YFSETQ. The V and J ends lost 1 base and 1 base respectively, with 6 bases between them. CDR3 amino acids: CASSLQPSYNEQFF. The CDR3 bases are TGCGCCAGCAGCTTGCAACCATCCTACAATGAGCAGTTCTTC.

On this clonotype itself: Since a much larger clone is just one base distant, this may be a read error. The chain carries TRBV5-1 and TRBJ2-2; no reliable D call. Trimming removed 4 bases from V and 2 bases from J, with 15 bases in between. Germline V gene data show CDR1 as SGHRS and CDR2 as YFSETQ. This CDR3 has 16 residues. The CDR3 DNA follows: TGCGCCAGCAGCCCCCTTACCGGGCGCAACACCGGGGAGCTGTTTTTT. It translates to CASSPLTGRNTGELFF.

Many counts were recorded for this clonotype. The chain carries TRBV7-9 and TRBJ2-3, with a tentative D call TRBD2 (6 bases). The CDR3 extends over 15 amino acids. Trimming stripped 7 bases from V and 0 bases from J, with 14 bases between. CDR1 and CDR2 from the germline V gene are SEHNR and FQNEAQ (reference sequence). The CDR3 region is CASTPGRLSTDTQYF. The CDR3 bases are TGTGCCAGCACCCCGGGGAGGCTCAGCACAGATACGCAGTATTTT.

The table lists this clonotype with many counts. The chain joins TRBV7-3 to TRBJ1-1; the D is unclear. Germline CDR1 is SGHTA and CDR2 is FQGTGA. Trimming took off 5 bases at V and 5 bases at J, with 12 bases between the two ends. The CDR3 covers 13 residues. CDR3 nucleotides: TGTGCCAGCAGCGCACAATCGGGGACTGAAGCTTTCTTT. This sequence encodes CASSAQSGTEAFF.

In its sample, this clonotype was seen many times. The V and J genes are TRBV20-1 and TRBJ2-7; D ambiguous. V was cut by 2 bases and J by 6 bases, with 8 bases left in between. Germline V gives CDR1 DFQATT, CDR2 SNEGSKA (reference sequence). This CDR3 has 11 residues. This CDR3 is CSARTLGEQYF. The CDR3 DNA follows: TGCAGTGCTAGAACCCTAGGCGAGCAGTACTTC.

This clonotype was seen repeatedly, ten times or more. This chain joins TRBV7-2 and TRBJ2-1; 9 bases are a match to TRBD2. Trimming cost V 5 bases and J 7 bases; bases outside gene matches: 9. Germline V gene data show CDR1 as SGHTA and CDR2 as FQGNSA. The CDR3 runs to 15 residues. The CDR3 nucleotides are TGTGCCAGCAGCCAAAGACTAGCGGTTGGGAATGAGCAGTTCTTC. Translating gives CASSQRLAVGNEQFF.

This clonotype was detected only a few times. This may be a read error: a much more frequent sequence differs by one nucleotide. V and J are TRBV28 and TRBJ2-3; the D is unclear. Germline V gene sequence: CDR1 MDHEN, CDR2 SYDVKM. This CDR3 has 12 amino acids. The CDR3 loop reads CANSLGADTQYF. CDR3 sequence (DNA): TGTGCCAACAGTTTAGGTGCAGATACGCAGTATTTT.

This clonotype showed up many times. The chain couples TRBV12-3 or TRBV12-4 to TRBJ1-1; D unclear. Trimming cost V 6 bases and J 4 bases, with 12 bases left between them. The CDR3 covers 13 residues. CDR3 sequence: CASSSDEITEAFF. The CDR3 DNA is TGTGCCAGCAGCTCGGATGAGATCACTGAAGCTTTCTTT.

This clonotype was observed a handful of times. The chain has TRBV5-1 and TRBJ2-7; D may be TRBD2 (5 bases). Trimming cost V 4 bases and J 5 bases, with 16 bases left between them. Germline lookup yields CDR1 SGHRS and CDR2 YFSETQ. The CDR3 has 14 residues. The CDR3 sequence is CASSPGKGGDEQYF. The CDR3 DNA reads TGCGCCAGCAGCCCGGGAAAGGGTGGCGACGAGCAGTACTTC.

This clonotype was counted ten times or more. J is TRBJ2-3 and V is TRBV4-1; no reliable D call. CDR3 length equals 15 residues. V was pared by 0 bases and J by 4 bases, with 11 bases between. Germline CDR1 is MGHRA and CDR2 is YSYEKL. CDR3 nucleotide sequence: TGCGCCAGCAGCCAAGAAGACTGGTACCCAGATACGCAGTATTTT. It yields the protein CASSQEDWYPDTQYF.